This record concerns one T cell receptor beta chain sequence. What it binds is not known. The sample is drawn from a study of T cells expressing NK-cell markers. Study in general: It was from sorted CD3+CD56+NKG2C+, CD3+CD56+NKG2C- and CD3+CD56-NKG2C+ T cells that TCR beta repertoires came. Seven sequenced donors out of eight were HCMV-seropositive, one seronegative. Findings and limits, study-wide: The dominant NKG2C+ clonotypes represented roughly 1.0-7.5% of CD8+ T cells in over 5 donors.

5'RACE template switching with UMIs produced the TCR beta cDNA. TCRdb re-called the 5' RACE reads; one entry per CDR3 protein, DNA not given. The sample has almost 450,000 distinct CDR3 sequences. CDR3 length: 15 amino acids. The sample taken for sequencing was blood T cells: a sorted CD56 or NKG2C T cell subset, CD4+ or CD8+ T cells, or bulk PBMC T cells (not recorded which). The chain employs TRBV12-3 or TRBV12-4 and TRBJ2-1; there is no DNA to check the TCRdb D call of TRBD2. The TCR originated in a woman between 18 and 75 years old in good health. CDR3 region: CASSRAGGPYNEQFF.